This TCR beta chain was sequenced during a study of CD8+CD57+ T cells in acquired aplastic anemia. The authors sequenced patients whose flow cytometry had shown CD8+CD57+ cell expansion. Every patient presented with severe acquired aplastic anemia. No therapy had been given to the patients at the time of blood sampling. Genomic DNA, the template, was used for profiling of the TCR beta VDJ and CDR3. Via MiXCR, TCRdb re-called the reads, giving one row per CDR3 protein. The sample shows about 190,000 distinct CDR3 sequences, 40% to 50% of them seen only once. General observations from the study: Patient and control CD8+ Simpson's diversity was not significantly different. The number of CD8+ CDR3 sequences shared by patients and controls was approximately 30.

The CDR3 loop spans 15 amino acids. The germline V gene has CDR1 DFQATT and CDR2 SNEGSKA (reference sequence). Trimming took 0 bases from V and 3 from J; bases not matched to a gene: 5. Note on this clonotype: Its antigen is currently unknown. A much more abundant neighbour one base away suggests this may be a read error.

J is TRBJ2-3 and V is TRBV20-1, with 8 bases lining up with TRBD2. The TCR comes from a human donor with aplastic anemia. Sequencing was carried out using sorted CD4+, CD8+, or CD8+CD57+ T cells (not recorded which) from PBMCs. This CDR3 reads CSAREEGGRTDTQYF. Written as DNA, the CDR3 is TGCAGTGCTAGAGAGGAGGGCGGGAGGACAGATACGCAGTATTTT.